Listed here is a single T cell receptor (beta chain). The study ran its PCR with 60 Vbeta and 13 Jbeta primers. Assay used: immunoSEQ multiplex PCR; TCRdb lists only in-frame clones, some missing. Among roughly 170,000 clones listed, more than 65% were seen once. Germline assignment: CDR1 SGHTA and CDR2 FQGTGA. This CDR3 region has 15 residues. The junction had 8 bases not matched to a gene; V was cut back by 6 bases and J by 0 bases. This record belongs to a study of cytomegalovirus exposure and HLA in healthy donors. This TCR was sampled from a male donor in good health and CMV-seronegative. This chain joins TRBV7-3 and TRBJ2-7, with TRBD1 identical over 7 bases. Sequenced input: PBMCs. The CDR3 DNA follows: TGTGCCAGCAGTCCGGGACAGCTGAGCTCCTACGAGCAGTACTTC. It translates to CASSPGQLSSYEQYF.